This T cell receptor (beta chain) appears in the sequencing data of a study of cytomegalovirus exposure and HLA in healthy donors (TCRdb year 2017). Describing the broader study: The 500 to 800 repertoires of the first cohort and the 120 validation repertoires were produced on the same platform, according to a later analysis. The study aimed to test whether signatures of past pathogen exposure could be identified by cataloging public T cell receptors. To predict cytomegalovirus infection status, the study combined high-throughput TCR immunosequencing, statistical association of individual TCRs with disease status, and machine learning. In addition to the first cohort of around 670 subjects, a separate validation cohort of over 90 different subjects was used.

Findings and caveats that apply to the study as a whole: Subsequent analysis determined that TCRs grouped into clusters in the first cohort also showed a tendency toward co-occurrence across the 120 validation repertoires, and approximately 93% of cluster scores exceeded 0. In vitro tests confirmed that a few of the cytomegalovirus-associated TCR beta chains recognize cytomegalovirus antigens. Cytomegalovirus status was reported to be diagnosed by the classifier with high specificity and sensitivity in both the original and validation cohorts. The study listed approximately 150 TCR beta chains as associated with cytomegalovirus. It was suggested by the authors that the approach could potentially be generalized to other disease states and immunological phenotypes. A later analysis had no HLA typing for the validation cohort, so co-occurrence there was scored across all 110 or so repertoires. Across donors, most TCR sequences were observed very rarely, whereas some public TCRs were present in many individuals.

Reading the germline V gene (reference sequence) gives CDR1 SGHNT and CDR2 YYREEE. The cysteine opens and the phenylalanine closes a CDR3 of 14 amino acids. The sequence is cut down to CDR3 DNA, 42 bases in frame from base 1. At the junction V is shortened by 1 base and J by 6 bases, with 12 bases in between. Remarks on this clone: Its antigen is unknown. Base qualities are not recorded, but no much larger clone differs from it by a single base.

Separate from the roughly 650-subject first cohort, the validation cohort of over 90 subjects was the group to which the donors belonged. The library relied on the immunoSEQ multiplex PCR assay. For the original study's pipeline: A statistical classification framework was built for diagnosing cytomegalovirus status from the catalog of TCR beta chain sequences. TCRdb limited this immuneACCESS table to in-frame rearrangements with V and J called. A share of clones is missing; checked studies link under half to unresolved V genes, and the rest is unexplained. The V and J calls and clone size come from that table; D and trimming were worked out from the DNA. This sample is represented by 150,000 or so clones; 86% of them were singletons. The biggest ten clones account for approximately 2.2% of the sample.

Material: PBMCs. Recombination connected TRBV5-4 to TRBJ2-3; the best D guess is TRBD1, with 5 bases matching. The TCR comes from a human donor in good health. Here is the DNA: TGTGCCAGCAGCTTGCCTGCCCCAGGGGATACGCAGTATTTT. This is translated as CASSLPAPGDTQYF. The CDR3 plus the reference TRBV5-4 and TRBJ2-3 genes for the other parts give the full variable domain: ETGVTQSPTHLIKTRGQQVTLRCSSQSGHNTVSWYQQALGQGPQFIFQYYREEENGRGNFPPRFSGLQFPNYSSELNVNALELDDSALYLCASSLPAPGDTQYFGPGTRLTVL.